Described below is a single T cell receptor (beta chain) sequence and its context. Its matching antigen is unknown. This sample stems from a study of OX40 agonist ivuxolimab in advanced cancers. Study findings and constraints: Relatively little clonal expansion, among the lowest observed, appeared in partial responders at 0.1-3.0 mg/kg.

V shed 4 bases and J shed 5 bases, with 8 bases lying between them. The CDR3 spans 12 residues. Germline V gives CDR1 WSHSY, CDR2 SAAADI. Some clones are missing from TCRdb's copy, which holds only in-frame ones; the method was immunoSEQ multiplex PCR. The sample records approximately 71,000 clones, roughly 84% being singletons. The gene calls are TRBV10-2 and TRBJ1-1; D is ambiguous. Sequenced here: CD4+ or CD8+ T cells sorted from blood, sampled in a trial of the OX40 agonist ivuxolimab. This clonotype originated in an adult with an advanced solid tumor such as melanoma, head and neck, liver or kidney cancer. The CDR3 protein is CASSVGSTEAFF. The CDR3 nucleotides are TGCGCCAGCAGTGTTGGGAGTACTGAAGCTTTCTTT.